The 24 T cell receptor beta chains below come from one sample, sequenced in a study of radiation and T cells in renal cell carcinoma. As for time point: blood 2 weeks post-SBRT. The treatment is: 15 Gy SBRT to primary tumor, nephrectomy 4 weeks later. Only in-frame clones appear in the TCRdb table, and some are missing; sequencing was by immunoSEQ multiplex PCR. The data hold around 130,000 clones, with about 81% observed a single time. Source: blood, taken from a patient whose treatment included radiotherapy and nephrectomy. These receptors were obtained from a woman aged 55-69 years with renal cell carcinoma.

The chain couples TRBV4-1 to TRBJ1-1, with 12 bases aligning to TRBD1. CDR1 is MGHRA and CDR2 is YSYEKL in the germline V gene. The CDR3 has 18 amino acids. The junction had 15 bases not matched to a gene; V was cut back by 5 bases and J by 5 bases. CDR3 sequence reads: CASSGASPGQGAETEAFF. The CDR3 DNA reads TGCGCCAGCAGCGGCGCCTCACCGGGACAGGGGGCCGAGACTGAAGCTTTCTTT.

A word on this clone: Different DNA sequences within this sample yield the same CDR3. The chain uses TRBV27 and TRBJ2-7, with D possibly matching TRBD2 (6 bases). Trimming removed 6 bases from V and 6 bases from J, with 12 bases in between. The CDR3 loop spans 12 amino acids. Germline CDR1 MNHEY, CDR2 SMNVEV (reference sequence). CDR3 in DNA: TGTGCCAGCAGCGGGGGAGGCCGCGAGCAGTACTTC. This sequence encodes CASSGGGREQYF.

V usage is TRBV10-2 and J usage is TRBJ2-7, with D possibly TRBD1 on 6 matching bases. Trimming took off 2 bases at V and 2 bases at J, with 13 bases between the two ends. The germline V gene encodes CDR1 WSHSY and CDR2 SAAADI. CDR3 size: 15 residues. CDR3 in amino acids: CASSENRDKAYEQYF. The CDR3 DNA is TGCGCCAGCAGTGAGAACCGGGACAAAGCCTACGAGCAGTACTTC.

The chain uses TRBV6-5 and TRBJ2-4, with TRBD1 matching 9 bases. This CDR3 contains 16 residues. V lost 3 bases to trimming and J lost 6 bases; unmatched junction nucleotides: 9. Germline-derived CDR1 and CDR2 are MNHEY and SVGAGI. This chain's CDR3 is CASSYFPVGQGNIQYF. DNA for the CDR3: TGTGCCAGCAGTTATTTCCCAGTGGGACAGGGAAACATTCAGTACTTC.

This clone was detected only once. The chain recombines TRBV10-1 with TRBJ1-4, with TRBD1 as a possible D gene (5 bases). The CDR3 contains 13 residues. The V end was cut by 4 bases, the J end by 10 bases, with 13 bases between. Germline CDR1 and CDR2: WNHNN and SYGVQD (reference sequence). The CDR3 region has the DNA TGCGCCAGCAGTGCGGGGCACCGGGGAAAACTGTTTTTT. This codes for CASSAGHRGKLFF.

This clone has at least ten counts. The chain is built from TRBV27 and TRBJ2-1, with D unclear. Trimming left V 6 bases short and J 8 bases short, with 17 bases between. The CDR3 length is 14 residues. Germline CDR1 and CDR2: MNHEY and SMNVEV (reference sequence). The CDR3 coding sequence is TGTGCCAGCAGCTCCGACTCTGCACGCTATGAGCAGTTCTTC. Translating it yields CASSSDSARYEQFF.

The gene calls are TRBV11-3 and TRBJ2-3; no clear D gene. This CDR3 has 13 amino acids. The ends were cut back, 2 bases at V and 5 bases at J, with 8 bases in the middle. Germline loops: CDR1 SGHNT, CDR2 YENEEA. This CDR3 reads CASSLSLGDTQYF. The DNA of the CDR3 is TGTGCCAGCAGCTTATCTTTAGGAGATACGCAGTATTTT. Using reference TRBV11-3 and TRBJ2-3 for the parts outside the CDR3, the full variable domain is EAGVVQSPRYKIIEKKQPVAFWCNPISGHNTLYWYLQNLGQGPELLIRYENEEAVDDSQLPKDRFSAERLKGVDSTLKIQPAELGDSAVYLCASSLSLGDTQYFGPGTRLTVL.

This clone was detected only once. The V and J genes are TRBV5-5 and TRBJ2-5; 11 bases agree with TRBD1. J was trimmed by 5 bases and V by 4 bases; bases with no gene match: 4. In germline, CDR1 is SGHKS, CDR2 YYEKEE (reference sequence). CDR3 length: 14 amino acids. CDR3 amino acids: CASSRRDRGETQYF. The CDR3 DNA reads as TGTGCCAGCAGCCGGCGGGACAGGGGGGAGACCCAGTACTTC.

The chain has TRBV4-1 and TRBJ2-3; possibly TRBD1 or TRBD2 for D (5 bases each). The CDR3 covers 14 residues. Germline V CDR1 and CDR2: MGHRA, YSYEKL. Trimming removed 5 bases from V and 2 bases from J, with 11 bases in between. The DNA for the CDR3 is TGCGCCAGCAGCTTGGGACCGAACACAGATACGCAGTATTTT. Its translation: CASSLGPNTDTQYF.

V usage is TRBV9 and J usage is TRBJ2-5; TRBD1 aligns across 9 bases. Germline V gene sequence: CDR1 SGDLS, CDR2 YYNGEE. The CDR3 is 18 residues long. Trimming removed 3 bases from V and 2 bases from J; junction bases left unmatched: 14. The CDR3 spells CASSATPQGTGLQETQYF. Written as DNA, the CDR3 is TGTGCCAGCAGCGCAACTCCGCAGGGGACAGGGCTTCAAGAGACCCAGTACTTC.

In DNA, the CDR3 is TGCGCCAGCAGTCAATCCGGGGGCCCCCTAAGCGGCTACACCTTC. Protein sequence: CASSQSGGPLSGYTF. This chain uses TRBV23-1 with TRBJ1-2, with a possible D match to TRBD1 (6 bases). TRBV23-1 is sorted into the ORF group, with uncertain function. Trimming removed 0 bases at V and 8 bases at J, with 16 bases between. The CDR3 consists of 15 residues.

The CDR3 DNA reads as TGTGCCAGCAGCTCAGGATACGGCTACACCTTC. It codes for CASSSGYGYTF. The chain couples TRBV28 to TRBJ1-2; no reliable D call. Per germline, CDR1 MDHEN and CDR2 SYDVKM. V was clipped by 6 bases and J by 8 bases, with 10 bases between them. The CDR3 spans 11 residues.

The rearrangement joins TRBV6-5 to TRBJ1-1; the D gene is possibly TRBD1 (5 bases). V lost 7 bases and J lost 3, with 15 bases in between. Germline V gene sequence: CDR1 MNHEY, CDR2 SVGAGI. CDR3 length: 14 residues. This CDR3 reads CASTRGQGYTEAFF. DNA of the CDR3: TGTGCCAGCACGAGGGGTCAGGGATACACTGAAGCTTTCTTT.

The chain carries TRBV15 and TRBJ1-1; unclear D gene. Germline V CDR1 and CDR2: LNHNV, YYDKDF (reference sequence). The CDR3 length is 15 residues. The V and J ends lost 1 base and 0 bases respectively, with 9 bases between them. CDR3 in amino acids: CATSRAAVMNTEAFF. The CDR3 coding sequence is TGTGCCACCAGCAGAGCGGCGGTCATGAACACTGAAGCTTTCTTT.

The rearrangement links TRBV11-3 to TRBJ2-5; no clear D. Germline CDR1 is SGHNT and CDR2 is YENEEA. V gave up 4 bases and J gave up 9 bases, with 15 bases separating them. CDR3 length: 13 amino acids. The CDR3: CASSSDADGPQYF. CDR3 DNA: TGTGCCAGCAGCTCCGATGCGGACGGGCCCCAGTACTTC.

This clone has a count of ten or more. The gene calls are TRBV4-3 and TRBJ2-5; 7 bases fit TRBD2. The CDR3 extends over 13 amino acids. Germline CDR1 reads LGHNA; CDR2 reads YSLEER. The junction had 4 bases not matched to a gene; V was cut back by 0 bases and J by 9 bases. The CDR3 loop reads CASSQEQAGAQYF. CDR3 nucleotides: TGCGCCAGCAGCCAAGAGCAGGCGGGGGCCCAGTACTTC.

The V gene is TRBV7-2, the J gene TRBJ1-2; D is undetermined. The CDR3 covers 14 residues. V gave up 2 bases and J gave up 2 bases, with 9 bases separating them. Per germline, CDR1 SGHTA and CDR2 FQGNSA. The CDR3 region has the DNA TGTGCCAGCAGCTTAACAGAAGGCAACTATGGCTACACCTTC. Residues: CASSLTEGNYGYTF.

This clone was counted at least ten times. The V and J genes are TRBV4-2 and TRBJ1-1, with 8 bases aligning to TRBD1. Germline assignment: CDR1 LGHNA and CDR2 YNFKEQ. V was clipped by 0 bases and J by 12 bases; unmatched bases: 15. The CDR3 extends over 16 amino acids. The CDR3 nucleotides are TGTGCCAGCAGCCAAGATCGGGTCGACCAGGGGGCTATTTCTTTCTTT. Amino acid sequence: CASSQDRVDQGAISFF.

This chain links TRBV9 with TRBJ1-2, with D tentatively TRBD1 (6 bases). CDR1 and CDR2 (germline): SGDLS, YYNGEE. This CDR3 has 14 amino acids. V was clipped by 3 bases and J by 2 bases, with 11 bases between them. CDR3 in DNA: TGTGCCAGCAGCGAAGGGGGAGGGAACTATGGCTACACCTTC. Translation gives CASSEGGGNYGYTF.

The chain is built from TRBV9 and TRBJ2-7; D uncertain. V lost 3 bases and J 0 bases, leaving 10 bases between the germline ends. The CDR3 is 14 amino acids. The germline CDR1 and CDR2 sequences are SGDLS and YYNGEE. The CDR3 nucleotides are TGTGCCAGCAGCGGGAGAAGTGGCTCCTACGAGCAGTACTTC. This sequence encodes CASSGRSGSYEQYF.

The V and J genes are TRBV7-2 and TRBJ1-5, with 7 bases fitting TRBD1. The V gene end was trimmed by 5 bases and the J gene end by 5 bases; junction bases not matched to a gene: 9. In germline, CDR1 is SGHTA, CDR2 FQGNSA. The CDR3 extends over 15 amino acids. The CDR3 protein is CASSLAGQTYQPQHF. CDR3 bases: TGTGCCAGCAGCCTTGCGGGACAGACCTATCAGCCCCAGCATTTT.

CDR3 bases: TGTGCCAGCAGCCCCCGAAGCAGCGGGAGCTCCTACAATGAGCAGTTCTTC. The encoded protein is CASSPRSSGSSYNEQFF. The chain employs TRBV7-9 and TRBJ2-1, with 8 nucleotides matching TRBD2. Germline CDR1 is SEHNR and CDR2 is FQNEAQ (reference sequence). The CDR3 sequence is 17 residues long. V was pared by 5 bases and J by 0 bases, with 9 bases of the junction left unmatched.

The CDR3: CASKGRLVTGELFF. CDR3 coding DNA: TGTGCCAGCAAAGGGAGACTTGTCACCGGGGAGCTGTTTTTT. The chain employs TRBV6-5 and TRBJ2-2, with D perhaps TRBD2 (5 bases). Trimming shortened V by 7 bases and J by 4 bases, and 13 bases separated the two germline ends. Germline-derived CDR1 and CDR2 are MNHEY and SVGAGI. The CDR3 consists of 14 residues.

This sequence joins TRBV4-1 and TRBJ1-6; tentative D call: TRBD1 (6 bases). V was trimmed by 0 bases and J by 6 bases, leaving 15 bases between them. Germline V gene lookup returns CDR1 MGHRA and CDR2 YSYEKL. The CDR3 runs to 17 residues. CDR3 sequence: CASSQEGRGVVNSPLHF. CDR3 nucleotide sequence: TGCGCCAGCAGCCAAGAGGGCAGGGGAGTAGTTAATTCACCCCTCCACTTT.